The sequence of this T cell receptor (beta chain) was determined in a study of cytomegalovirus exposure and HLA in healthy donors. Overall study findings and caveats: Researchers counted around 180 TCR beta chains as cytomegalovirus-associated.

CDR1 is KGHSH, CDR2 LQKENI, per germline. The CDR3 runs 13 residues. Trimming stripped 5 bases from V and 0 bases from J, with 7 bases between. A word on this clone: Its antigen remains unidentified.

With 60 Vbeta and 13 Jbeta primers, the PCR was carried out. Method: immunoSEQ multiplex PCR; TCRdb's copy keeps in-frame clones and lacks some. The table includes about 200,000 clones, approximately 80% detected once. The rearrangement uses TRBV18 and TRBJ2-5, with D hard to call. This TCR was sampled from a woman aged 25-40 years in good health and CMV-seropositive. The source material was PBMCs. The CDR3 coding sequence is TGTGCCAGCTCAACTAAGTACCAAGAGACCCAGTACTTC. Its translation: CASSTKYQETQYF.